The 13 T cell receptor beta chains in this list originate from one sample, sequenced in a study of blood T cells in healthy people across ages (dated by TCRdb to the mid-2010s). The method behind the library was 5' RACE. TCRdb names Illumina HiSeq 2500 as the instrument used. A second PCR of roughly 7 to 11 cycles was performed with a sample-barcoded 5' primer and a J-beta primer mix. The public reads were run again by TCRdb, first through fastp at Q25 and then through MiXCR, and only productive beta chains were kept. Identical CDR3 proteins give one entry, which carries the most common genes and DNA. This sample is represented by more than 600,000 distinct CDR3 sequences; approximately 25% of them were singletons. The ten largest make up roughly a tenth of the sample. The same data also went into a second study, on T cells of mothers and their children.

What was sequenced was blood. Receptor source: a boy aged 5-17 years in good health.

This chain uses TRBV4-2 with TRBJ1-2; 9 bases map to TRBD1. CDR1 and CDR2 (germline): LGHNA, YNFKEQ. CDR3 length: 17 amino acids. V dropped 2 bases and J dropped 1; count of bases not matched to a gene: 8. The CDR3 region is CASSQLALTGGNYGYTF. The CDR3 nucleotides read TGTGCCAGCAGCCAACTCGCCTTGACAGGGGGTAACTATGGCTACACCTTC.

Only a few counts were recorded for this clonotype. V gene TRBV7-8 combines with J gene TRBJ2-5; 15 nucleotides align to TRBD2. Gene TRBJ2-1 matches the end of the DNA better, so the J call may be wrong. The CDR3 length is 18 residues. Germline V gene data show CDR1 as SGHVS and CDR2 as FQNEAQ. DNA of the CDR3: TGTGCCAGCAGCATGGGACTAGCGGGGGGCCCAAAGTCCAATGAGCAGTTCTTC. This gives the protein CASSMGLAGGPKSNEQFF.

Only a few counts were recorded for this clonotype. One end of the junction is discordant with germline, which a read error may explain. The chain joins TRBV7-2 to TRBJ2-1, with D possibly being TRBD1 (6 bases). The closer fit of TRBJ2-7 to the DNA end suggests the J call may be wrong. Germline lookup yields CDR1 SGHTA and CDR2 FQGNSA. The length of the CDR3 is 15 residues. The CDR3 DNA sequence: TGTGCCAGTAGCTCGGAGGCCGGGACAAACTACGAGCAGTACTTC. Translated, it gives CASSSEAGTNYEQYF.

There are a few counts of this clonotype. The gene calls are TRBV6-1 and TRBJ2-1; the D is unclear. This CDR3 has 17 residues. V was shortened by 6 bases and J by 3 bases, with 21 bases between the two germline ends. Germline-derived CDR1 and CDR2 are MNHNS and SASEGT. CDR3 nucleotides: TGTGCCAGCAGCCAAATGTTCAGTGCACTGGGCTACAATGAGCAGTTCTTC. It is translated as CASSQMFSALGYNEQFF.

The V call is TRBV19, the J call TRBJ1-4; the D is unclear. Per germline, CDR1 LNHDA and CDR2 SQIVND (reference sequence). The V and J ends lost 7 bases and 5 bases respectively, with 11 bases between them. CDR3 length equals 13 residues. CDR3 DNA sequence: TGTGCCAGTATGGCCCGCCGGAATGAAAAACTGTTTTTT. Amino acid sequence: CASMARRNEKLFF.

Only a few counts were recorded for this clonotype. The CDR3 nucleotides are TGTGCCACCAGTGATAGGACTAGCGGGAATAGGGAGCAGTTCTTC. Its protein is CATSDRTSGNREQFF. V gene TRBV24-1 combines with J gene TRBJ2-1; TRBD2 matches at 12 bases. The germline V gene has CDR1 KGHDR and CDR2 SFDVKD. V was pared by 3 bases and J by 10 bases, with 6 bases of the junction left unmatched. The CDR3 sequence is 15 residues long.

This clonotype was recorded a few times. The chain is built from TRBV5-1 and TRBJ2-1; D gene unclear. The V end was cut by 0 bases, the J end by 6 bases, with 13 bases between. CDR3 length: 15 amino acids. Per the germline V gene, CDR1 is SGHRS and CDR2 is YFSETQ. The CDR3 sequence is CASSLVAPPSNEQFF. DNA of the CDR3: TGCGCCAGCAGCTTGGTGGCCCCTCCATCCAATGAGCAGTTCTTC.

The rearrangement joins TRBV5-1 to TRBJ1-2, with a possible D match to TRBD1 (6 bases). The CDR3 sequence is 14 residues long. Germline loops: CDR1 SGHRS, CDR2 YFSETQ. Trimming pared 2 bases from V and 6 bases from J, leaving 14 bases between. This chain's CDR3 is CASSLRGSMDGYTF. The DNA for the CDR3 is TGCGCCAGCAGCTTAAGGGGGTCGATGGATGGCTACACCTTC.

This sequence joins TRBV29-1 and TRBJ2-5, with D unclear. The DNA end is more similar to TRBJ2-1, so the J call may be wrong. CDR3 length: 11 residues. Germline CDR1 is SQVTM and CDR2 is ANQGSEA. The CDR3 region has the DNA TGCAGCGTTGCCAGGAACGATGAGCAGTTCTTC. Translation gives CSVARNDEQFF.

This clonotype was seen a few times. This chain uses TRBV7-2 with TRBJ2-1, with D possibly matching TRBD2 (5 bases). The V gene lost 5 bases and the J gene lost 8 bases, with 19 bases spanning the gap. Germline V CDR1 and CDR2: SGHTA, FQGNSA. The length of the CDR3 is 15 residues. CDR3 sequence (DNA): TGTGCCAGCAGCGACGATGGAGGCGGGCGGCATGAGCAGTTCTTC. This gives the protein CASSDDGGGRHEQFF.

The table lists this clonotype with a few counts. This chain links TRBV10-3 with TRBJ1-3; the match to TRBD1 covers 7 bases. There are 15 residues in the CDR3. CDR1 and CDR2 from the germline V gene are ENHRY and SYGVKD. Trimming removed 5 bases from V and 0 bases from J; junction bases left unmatched: 4. The CDR3 DNA reads TGTGCCATCAGTAGGGGGACAGACTCTGGAAACACCATATATTTT. This gives the protein CAISRGTDSGNTIYF.

This chain connects TRBV29-1 to TRBJ2-3, with D uncertain. Trimming removed 3 bases at V and 1 base at J, with 8 bases between. Germline CDR1 SQVTM, CDR2 ANQGSEA. The CDR3 runs 13 residues. CDR3 sequence (DNA): TGCAGCGTTGATGGAGACCGCACAGATACGCAGTATTTT. As protein: CSVDGDRTDTQYF.

The rearrangement links TRBV12-3 or TRBV12-4 to TRBJ1-2; D gene ambiguous. V lost 6 bases and J lost 4, with 18 bases in between. This CDR3 has 15 amino acids. CDR3 coding DNA: TGTGCCAGCAGCCCAATGCCGGGAGCACCCTATGGCTACACCTTC. Amino acids: CASSPMPGAPYGYTF.